Listed below are T cell receptor beta chains from one sample, sequenced in a study of blood T cell repertoires in COVID-19. Using immunoSEQ multiplex PCR, the repertoire was profiled, and TCRdb retains in-frame clones only, with some absent. The sample comprises about 120,000 clones, about 85% of which are singletons, and under 8% rests with the top ten. The sequenced sample was peripheral blood. These receptors were taken from an elderly man with active or convalescent COVID-19. The CDR3 runs from the conserved cysteine through the conserved F or W. A D gene is named only where the DNA matches it firmly. Some rows mark clone size as missing; the rest say once, few, many or name a class of expanded clone.

v_gene	j_gene	abundance	d_gene	CDR3nt	CDR3aa
TRBV7-2	TRBJ2-1	NA	TRBD2	TGTGCCAGCAGCTCTAGCGGGGGGGTTCTCAATGAGCAGTTCTTC	CASSSSGGVLNEQFF
TRBV4-3	TRBJ1-1	NA	NA	TGCGCCAGCAGCCTAGGAGGGAAATTGAACACTGAAGCTTTCTTT	CASSLGGKLNTEAFF
TRBV6-6	TRBJ2-7	NA	NA	TGTGCCAGCAGAAACGATTGGACCGGGGAGTACGAGCAGTACTTC	CASRNDWTGEYEQYF
TRBV4-1	TRBJ1-4	NA	NA	TGCGCCAGCAGCAAAACGTCAGGGTTTAATGAAAAACTGTTTTTT	CASSKTSGFNEKLFF
TRBV6-5	TRBJ1-2	NA	NA	TGTGCCAGCAGTTCCATGGAGGGCGGCTACACCTTC	CASSSMEGGYTF
TRBV7-9	TRBJ2-7	NA	TRBD1	TGTGCCAGCAGCGGGACAGGGAGAGAGGCTTACGAGCAGTACTTC	CASSGTGREAYEQYF
TRBV10-3	TRBJ1-2	NA	TRBD1	TGTGCCATCAGCGTAGACAGGGGGCGCAGCTATGGCTACACCTTC	CAISVDRGRSYGYTF
TRBV7-2	TRBJ2-7	NA	NA	TGTGCCAGCAGCTCTCCCCGGGGAGCGCGGGAGCAGTACTTC	CASSSPRGAREQYF
TRBV5-4	TRBJ2-1	few	NA	TGTGCCAGCAGCTCCGGGGGAGCGGTCAATGAGCAGTTCTTC	CASSSGGAVNEQFF
TRBV7-3	TRBJ2-1	NA	TRBD1	TGTGCCAGCAGCTATGACAGGGGTATGCACAATGAGCAGTTCTTC	CASSYDRGMHNEQFF
TRBV12-3/TRBV12-4	TRBJ1-2	NA	NA	TGTGCCAGCAGTTCCGGCGGGGTCTATGGCTACACCTTC	CASSSGGVYGYTF
TRBV12-3/TRBV12-4	TRBJ1-1	few	NA	TGTGCCAGCAGCAGGGCCCTGAACACTGAAGCTTTCTTT	CASSRALNTEAFF
TRBV2	TRBJ2-3	NA	NA	TGTGCCAGCATGGTGGGGGCTAGCACAGATACGCAGTATTTT	CASMVGASTDTQYF
TRBV29-1	TRBJ2-7	NA	NA	TGCAGCGTTGAGGGGCAGACCTACGAGCAGTACTTC	CSVEGQTYEQYF
TRBV4-3	TRBJ1-1	once	NA	TGCGCCAGCAGCCAGCAGGGGCACTTGAACACTGAAGCTTTCTTT	CASSQQGHLNTEAFF
TRBV23-1	TRBJ1-3	few	TRBD1	TGCGCCAGCACCCCCCGGACAGGGGGAGGAAACACCATATATTTT	CASTPRTGGGNTIYF
TRBV18	TRBJ1-5	NA	TRBD1	TGTGCCAGCTCACCACCGACAGGGAGCCGAAACCAGCCCCAGCATTTT	CASSPPTGSRNQPQHF
TRBV6-4	TRBJ2-3	few	TRBD1	TGTGCCAGCAGCCCACAGGGGGCAGGCGATACGCAGTATTTT	CASSPQGAGDTQYF
TRBV4-3	TRBJ2-2	few	TRBD1	TGCGCCAGCAGCCAAGATCGGCGGGACAGGGGGATACTGTTTTTT	CASSQDRRDRGILFF
TRBV7-3	TRBJ2-1	NA	TRBD2	TGTGCCAGCAGCTTAAGGCGGGGGAGTTACAATGAGCAGTTCTTC	CASSLRRGSYNEQFF
TRBV4-3	TRBJ1-3	NA	NA	TGCGCCAGCAGCCAAAACCCAGGAGGCTTCTCTGGAAACACCATATATTTT	CASSQNPGGFSGNTIYF
TRBV6-2/TRBV6-3	TRBJ2-5	NA	TRBD2	TGTGCCAGCAGTTACAGCGCGGGAGGGTCAGGAGAGACCCAGTACTTC	CASSYSAGGSGETQYF